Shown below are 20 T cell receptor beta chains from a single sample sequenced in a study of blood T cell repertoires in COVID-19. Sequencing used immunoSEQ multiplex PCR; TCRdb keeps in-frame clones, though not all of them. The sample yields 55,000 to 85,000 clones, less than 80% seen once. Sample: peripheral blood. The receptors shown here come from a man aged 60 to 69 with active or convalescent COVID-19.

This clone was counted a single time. The CDR3: CASSLTSGANTQYF. The DNA for the CDR3 is TGTGCCAGCAGCTTGACTAGCGGGGCAAATACGCAGTATTTT. The chain has TRBV7-9 and TRBJ2-3; 11 bases are a match to TRBD2. Germline values: CDR1 SEHNR, CDR2 FQNEAQ (reference sequence). This CDR3 is 14 amino acids long. V shed 3 bases and J 7 bases; nucleotides not matched to a gene: 3.

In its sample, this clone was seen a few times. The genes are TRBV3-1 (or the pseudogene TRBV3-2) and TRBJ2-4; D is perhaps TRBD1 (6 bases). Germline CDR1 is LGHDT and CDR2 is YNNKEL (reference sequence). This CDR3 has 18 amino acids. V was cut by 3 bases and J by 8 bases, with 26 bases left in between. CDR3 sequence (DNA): TGTGCCAGCAGCCATTTCGCAGGGGCAGGGTGGGATGTAGACATTCAGTACTTC. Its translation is CASSHFAGAGWDVDIQYF.

CDR3 region: CASSFPTPAALHF. CDR3 in DNA: TGTGCCAGCAGCTTTCCAACCCCGGCGGCCCTCCACTTT. The rearrangement uses TRBV12-1 and TRBJ1-6. TRBV12-1 is flagged as a pseudogene. The length of the CDR3 is 13 residues.

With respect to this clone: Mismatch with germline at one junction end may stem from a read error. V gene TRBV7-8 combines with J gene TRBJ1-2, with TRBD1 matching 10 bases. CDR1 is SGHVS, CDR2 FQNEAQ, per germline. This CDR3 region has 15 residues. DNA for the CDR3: TGTGCCAGCAGCTTAGGCCCCGGGACAGGGGACTCTGATTCTTTC. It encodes CASSLGPGTGDSDSF.

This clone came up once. The CDR3 nucleotides read TGTGCCAGCAGTGAAATGGGCCCCGCCACAGATACGCAGTATTTT. Translated, it gives CASSEMGPATDTQYF. The rearrangement joins TRBV2 to TRBJ2-3, with D unclear. The V end lost 2 bases, the J end lost 2 bases, and 11 bases lay between the germline ends. The CDR3 spans 15 residues. Germline CDR1 and CDR2: SNHLY and FYNNEI.

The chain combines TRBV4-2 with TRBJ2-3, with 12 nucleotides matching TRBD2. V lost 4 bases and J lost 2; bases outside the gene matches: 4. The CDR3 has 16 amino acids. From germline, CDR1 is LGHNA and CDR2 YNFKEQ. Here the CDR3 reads CASSPRTSGTTDTQYF. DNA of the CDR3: TGTGCCAGCAGCCCGCGGACTAGCGGGACCACAGATACGCAGTATTTT.

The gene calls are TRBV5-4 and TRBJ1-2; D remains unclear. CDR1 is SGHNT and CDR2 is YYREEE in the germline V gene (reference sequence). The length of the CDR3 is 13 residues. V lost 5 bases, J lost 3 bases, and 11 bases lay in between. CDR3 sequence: CASSVDLDYGYTF. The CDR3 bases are TGTGCCAGCAGTGTTGACTTGGACTATGGCTACACCTTC.

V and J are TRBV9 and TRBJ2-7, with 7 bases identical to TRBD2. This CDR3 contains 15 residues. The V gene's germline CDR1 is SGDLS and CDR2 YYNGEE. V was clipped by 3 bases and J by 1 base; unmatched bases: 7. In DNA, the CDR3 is TGTGCCAGCAGCGCCAGCGGGGTTAGTTCCTACGAGCAGTACTTC. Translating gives CASSASGVSSYEQYF. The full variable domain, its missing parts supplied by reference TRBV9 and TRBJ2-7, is DSGVTQTPKHLITATGQRVTLRCSPRSGDLSVYWYQQSLDQGLQFLIQYYNGEERAKGNILERFSAQQFPDLHSELNLSSLELGDSALYFCASSASGVSSYEQYFGPGTRLTVT.

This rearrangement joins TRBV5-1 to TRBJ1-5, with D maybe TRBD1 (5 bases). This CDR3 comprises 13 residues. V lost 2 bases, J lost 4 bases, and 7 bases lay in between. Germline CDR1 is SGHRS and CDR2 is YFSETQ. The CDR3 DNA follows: TGCGCCAGCAGCTTAAGGGGAAATCAGCCCCAGCATTTT. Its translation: CASSLRGNQPQHF.

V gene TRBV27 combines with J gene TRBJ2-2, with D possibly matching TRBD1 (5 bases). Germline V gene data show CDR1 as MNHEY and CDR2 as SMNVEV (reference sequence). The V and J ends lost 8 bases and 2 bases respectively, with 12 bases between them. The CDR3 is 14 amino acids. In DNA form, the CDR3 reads TGTGCCAGCCGTTGGGGCAGAAACACCGGGGAGCTGTTTTTT. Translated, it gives CASRWGRNTGELFF.

CDR3 nucleotides: TGCGCCAGCAGCTTGGGACAGAACTATGGCTACACCTTC. Encoded protein: CASSLGQNYGYTF. The chain links TRBV5-1 to TRBJ1-2; maybe TRBD1 (5 bases). The CDR3 contains 13 residues. Germline V CDR1 and CDR2: SGHRS, YFSETQ. Trimming left V 0 bases short and J 2 bases short, with 5 bases between.

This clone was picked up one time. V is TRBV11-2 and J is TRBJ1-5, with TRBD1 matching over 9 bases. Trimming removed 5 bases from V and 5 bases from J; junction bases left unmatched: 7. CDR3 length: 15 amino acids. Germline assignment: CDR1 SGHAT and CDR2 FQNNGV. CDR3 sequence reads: CASSNDRGIHQPQHF. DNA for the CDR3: TGTGCCAGCAGCAACGACAGGGGGATTCATCAGCCCCAGCATTTT. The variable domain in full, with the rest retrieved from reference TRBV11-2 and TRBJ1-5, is EAGVAQSPRYKIIEKRQSVAFWCNPISGHATLYWYQQILGQGPKLLIQFQNNGVVDDSQLPKDRFSAERLKGVDSTLKIQPAKLEDSAVYLCASSNDRGIHQPQHFGDGTRLSIL.

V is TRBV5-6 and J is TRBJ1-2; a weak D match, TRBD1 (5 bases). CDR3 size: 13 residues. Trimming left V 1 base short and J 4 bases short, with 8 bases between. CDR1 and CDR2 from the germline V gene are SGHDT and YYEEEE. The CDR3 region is CASSLSGAYGYTF. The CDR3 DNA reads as TGTGCCAGCAGCTTGTCTGGGGCCTATGGCTACACCTTC. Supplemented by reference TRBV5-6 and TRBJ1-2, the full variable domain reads DAGVTQSPTHLIKTRGQQVTLRCSPKSGHDTVSWYQQALGQGPQFIFQYYEEEERQRGNFPDRFSGHQFPNYSSELNVNALLLGDSALYLCASSLSGAYGYTFGSGTRLTVV.

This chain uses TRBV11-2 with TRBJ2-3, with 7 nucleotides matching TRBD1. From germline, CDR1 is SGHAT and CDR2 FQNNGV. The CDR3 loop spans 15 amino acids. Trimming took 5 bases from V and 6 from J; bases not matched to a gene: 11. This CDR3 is CASSDRDRPPDTQYF. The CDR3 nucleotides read TGTGCCAGCAGCGACCGGGACAGACCCCCGGATACGCAGTATTTT. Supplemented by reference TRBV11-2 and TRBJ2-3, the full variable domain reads EAGVAQSPRYKIIEKRQSVAFWCNPISGHATLYWYQQILGQGPKLLIQFQNNGVVDDSQLPKDRFSAERLKGVDSTLKIQPAKLEDSAVYLCASSDRDRPPDTQYFGPGTRLTVL.

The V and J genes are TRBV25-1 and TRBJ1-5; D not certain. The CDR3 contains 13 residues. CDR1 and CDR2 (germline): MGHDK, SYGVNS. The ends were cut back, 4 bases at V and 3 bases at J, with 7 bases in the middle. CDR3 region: CASSAANNQPQHF. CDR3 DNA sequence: TGTGCCAGCAGTGCAGCGAACAATCAGCCCCAGCATTTT.

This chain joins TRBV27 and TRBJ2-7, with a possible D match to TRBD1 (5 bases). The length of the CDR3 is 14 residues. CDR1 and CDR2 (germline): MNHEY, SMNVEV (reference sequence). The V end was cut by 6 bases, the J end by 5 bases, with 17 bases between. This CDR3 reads CASSPYARQNEQYF. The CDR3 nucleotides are TGTGCCAGCAGCCCCTACGCCCGACAGAACGAGCAGTACTTC.

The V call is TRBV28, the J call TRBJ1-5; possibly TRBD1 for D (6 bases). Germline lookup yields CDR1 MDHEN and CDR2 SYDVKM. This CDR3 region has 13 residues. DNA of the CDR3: TGTGCGACGATAGACAGGTTGGATCAGCCCCAGCATTTT. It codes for CATIDRLDQPQHF.

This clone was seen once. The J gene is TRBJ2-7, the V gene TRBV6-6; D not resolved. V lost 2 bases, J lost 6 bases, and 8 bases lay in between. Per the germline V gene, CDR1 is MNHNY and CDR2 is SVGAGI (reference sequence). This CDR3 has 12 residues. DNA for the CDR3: TGTGCCAGCAGTTACGTCACGGGCGAGCAGTACTTC. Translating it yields CASSYVTGEQYF.

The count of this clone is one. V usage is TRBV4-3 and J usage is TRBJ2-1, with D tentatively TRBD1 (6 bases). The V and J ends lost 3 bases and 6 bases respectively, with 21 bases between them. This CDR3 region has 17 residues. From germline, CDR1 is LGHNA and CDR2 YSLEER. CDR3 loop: CASSHLQGRGGSNEQFF. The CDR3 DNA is TGCGCCAGCAGCCACCTCCAGGGCAGGGGTGGAAGCAATGAGCAGTTCTTC.

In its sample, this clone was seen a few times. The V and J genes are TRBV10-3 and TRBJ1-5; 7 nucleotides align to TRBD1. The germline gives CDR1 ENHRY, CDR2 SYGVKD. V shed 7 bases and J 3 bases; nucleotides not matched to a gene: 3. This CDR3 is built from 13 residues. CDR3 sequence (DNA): TGTGCCATCAAGGGACAGCACAATCAGCCCCAGCATTTT. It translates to CAIKGQHNQPQHF.